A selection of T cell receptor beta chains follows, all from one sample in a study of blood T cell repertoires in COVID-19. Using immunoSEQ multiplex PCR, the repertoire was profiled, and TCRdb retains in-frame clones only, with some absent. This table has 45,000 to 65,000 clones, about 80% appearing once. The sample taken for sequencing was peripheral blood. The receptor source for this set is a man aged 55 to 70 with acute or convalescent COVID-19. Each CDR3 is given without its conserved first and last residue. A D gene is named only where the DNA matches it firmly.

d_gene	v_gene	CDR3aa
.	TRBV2	ASSGSTGSEQF
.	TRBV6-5	ASSIGSSGNTIY
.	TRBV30	AWTLGAVYGYT
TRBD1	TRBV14	ASSQQIVQGKQF
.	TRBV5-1	ASSLSTGNTEAF
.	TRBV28	ASSSLSGDSSPLH
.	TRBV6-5	ASSYSGLPPGELF
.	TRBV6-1	ASSELGGFYGYT
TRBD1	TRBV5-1	ASSWTGPRSGANVLT
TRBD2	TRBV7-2	ASSLPGGTQY
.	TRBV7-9	ASSLVTGSFNYGYT
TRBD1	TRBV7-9	ASSLAGTGNSPLH
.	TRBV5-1	ASSLLPARAGGNEQF
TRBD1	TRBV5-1	ASSWTGRNTIY
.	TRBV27	ASSSTDWPNGAQY
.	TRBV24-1	ATAPSGARSDTEAF
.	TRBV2	ASSSQANSNQPQH
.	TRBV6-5	ASSYFSGEKLF